This paragraph reports one T cell receptor beta chain. Antigen unknown. These data are taken from a study of identical twins. The CDR3 consists of 15 residues. Trimming took 3 bases from V and 5 from J; bases not matched to a gene: 7. Germline CDR1 is SEHNR and CDR2 is FQNEAQ (reference sequence). Study findings and constraints: Within twin pairs, the out-of-frame alpha sequences they shared showed excess low generation probability.

MiXCR was run by TCRdb on the 5' RACE reads, yielding one entry per CDR3 protein. This sample has under 300,000 distinct CDR3 sequences, with about 8.5% found just once. These data were also filed under a second study, of yellow fever vaccine responses in identical twins.

Sequenced: CD8+ T cells sorted from blood. The clonotype originates from a young woman in good health. The rearrangement uses TRBV7-9 and TRBJ2-1; 7 nucleotides match TRBD2. In DNA form, the CDR3 reads TGTGCCAGCAGCTTTGTCCTAGCGGAGCACAATGAGCAGTTCTTC. Its translation is CASSFVLAEHNEQFF.